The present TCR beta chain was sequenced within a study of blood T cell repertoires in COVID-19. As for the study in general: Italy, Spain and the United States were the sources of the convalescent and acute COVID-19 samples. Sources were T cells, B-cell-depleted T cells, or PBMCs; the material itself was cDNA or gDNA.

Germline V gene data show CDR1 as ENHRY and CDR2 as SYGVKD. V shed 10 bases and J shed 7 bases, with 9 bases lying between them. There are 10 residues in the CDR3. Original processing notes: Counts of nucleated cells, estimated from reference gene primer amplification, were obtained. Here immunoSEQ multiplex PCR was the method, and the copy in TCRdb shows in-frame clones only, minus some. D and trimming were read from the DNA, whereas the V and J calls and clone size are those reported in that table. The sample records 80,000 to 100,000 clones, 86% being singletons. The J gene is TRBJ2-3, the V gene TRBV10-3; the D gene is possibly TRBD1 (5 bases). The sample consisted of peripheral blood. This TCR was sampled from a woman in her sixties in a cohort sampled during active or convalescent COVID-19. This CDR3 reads CATRTNTQYF. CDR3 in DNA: TGTGCCACCCGGACAAATACGCAGTATTTT.